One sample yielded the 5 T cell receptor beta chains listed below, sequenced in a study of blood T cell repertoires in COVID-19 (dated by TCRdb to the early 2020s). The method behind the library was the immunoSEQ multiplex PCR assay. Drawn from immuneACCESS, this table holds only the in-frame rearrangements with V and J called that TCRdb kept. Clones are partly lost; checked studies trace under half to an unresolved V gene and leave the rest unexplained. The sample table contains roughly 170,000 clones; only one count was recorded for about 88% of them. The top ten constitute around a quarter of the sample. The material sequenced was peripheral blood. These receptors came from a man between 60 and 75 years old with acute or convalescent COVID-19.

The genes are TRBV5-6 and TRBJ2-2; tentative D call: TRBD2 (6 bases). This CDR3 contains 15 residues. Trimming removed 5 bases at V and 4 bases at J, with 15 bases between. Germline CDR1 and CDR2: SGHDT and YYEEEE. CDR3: CASSSGGLTTGELFF. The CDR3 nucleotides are TGTGCCAGCAGTTCCGGGGGACTTACCACCGGGGAGCTGTTTTTT.

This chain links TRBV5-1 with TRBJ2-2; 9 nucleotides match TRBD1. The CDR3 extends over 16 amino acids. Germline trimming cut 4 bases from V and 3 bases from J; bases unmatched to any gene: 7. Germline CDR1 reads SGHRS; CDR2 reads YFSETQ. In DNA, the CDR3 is TGCGCCAGCAGCGTTAACAGGGGGCAAGACACCGGGGAGCTGTTTTTT. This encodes CASSVNRGQDTGELFF.

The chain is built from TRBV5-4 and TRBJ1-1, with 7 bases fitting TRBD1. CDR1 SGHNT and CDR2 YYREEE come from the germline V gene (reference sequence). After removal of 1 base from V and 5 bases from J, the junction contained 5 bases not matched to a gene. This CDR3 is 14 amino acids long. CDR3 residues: CASSLNDRATEAFF. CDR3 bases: TGTGCCAGCAGCTTGAACGACAGGGCGACTGAAGCTTTCTTT. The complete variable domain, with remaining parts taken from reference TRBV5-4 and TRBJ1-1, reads ETGVTQSPTHLIKTRGQQVTLRCSSQSGHNTVSWYQQALGQGPQFIFQYYREEENGRGNFPPRFSGLQFPNYSSELNVNALELDDSALYLCASSLNDRATEAFFGQGTRLTVV.

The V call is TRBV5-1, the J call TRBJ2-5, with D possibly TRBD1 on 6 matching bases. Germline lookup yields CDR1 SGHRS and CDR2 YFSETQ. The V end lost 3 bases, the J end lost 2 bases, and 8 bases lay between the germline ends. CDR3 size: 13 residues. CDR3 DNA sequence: TGCGCCAGCAGCTCGACAGGTCAAGAGACCCAGTACTTC. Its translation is CASSSTGQETQYF.

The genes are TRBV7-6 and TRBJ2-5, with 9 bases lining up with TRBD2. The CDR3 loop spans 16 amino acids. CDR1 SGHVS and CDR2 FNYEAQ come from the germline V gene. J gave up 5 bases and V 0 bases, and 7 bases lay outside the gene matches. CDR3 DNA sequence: TGTGCCAGCAGCTTAGCGGCCAGCGGGGGGTGGGAGACCCAGTACTTC. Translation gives CASSLAASGGWETQYF.